This T cell receptor (beta chain) stems from a study of graft-versus-host responses after intestinal transplantation (dated by TCRdb to the early 2020s). Regarding the complete study: Multivisceral, liver-intestinal, or isolated intestinal transplants were received by the recipients. All recipients received anti-thymocyte globulin induction followed by maintenance tacrolimus and steroids for around 3 years. Bulk TCR-beta CDR3 sequencing was used to track graft-versus-host and host-versus-graft alloreactive T cell clones in the graft, circulation and bone marrow after intestinal transplantation. To identify alloreactive clones, pre-transplant mixed lymphocyte reaction products were sequenced and then compared with unstimulated pre-transplant donor and recipient T cells. A peak of at least 4% donor T cells among recipient peripheral blood mononuclear cells was the definition used for donor T cell macrochimerism. Rather than going through the commercial service, samples from a few later patients were sequenced in-house on an Illumina MiSeq and processed with MiXCR. A cohort of 20 to 25 intestinal transplant recipients, including one retransplant, was enrolled, and a few patients lacking pretransplant specimens were excluded. The paper as a whole reports these results and caveats: High GvH to HvG T cell clonal ratios were observed in the allografts of patients with donor T cell macrochimerism. GvH clones turned up in recipient bone marrow, with some appearing earlier in ileal mucosa or blood, a pattern consistent with an intestinal mucosal origin. Peak levels of circulating GvH clones were associated with declines in HvG clones early after transplant. The conclusions were limited by the relatively low number and heterogeneity of the intestinal transplant patients.

Trimming takes 6 bases off V and 9 bases off J; junction bases not matched to a gene: 6. The cysteine opens and the phenylalanine closes a CDR3 of 13 amino acids. Only the CDR3 portion is preserved as DNA: 39 bases, with reading frame beginning at the first base. Per the germline V gene, MGHRA is the CDR1 and YSYEKL is the CDR2. About this clone itself: This clone's antigen is unknown. The sample holds no much larger clone one base away, and base qualities are not on file.

Blood samples were collected up to 4 times in the first month after transplant and then at least monthly when available. The library was made by the immunoSEQ multiplex PCR assay. Adaptive Biotechnologies carried out high-throughput TCR-beta CDR3 sequencing of genomic DNA for most patients. The paper's data handling went like this. Adaptive's ImmunoSEQ software was the source of the TCR sequencing data for roughly 19 patients, while a few other patients were processed with MiXCR and VDJtools. CDR3 nucleotide sequences shared by donor and recipient were removed because the origin of these sequences could not be assigned. Alloreactive clones required at least 2-fold expansion over unstimulated cells and minimum CFSE-low frequency of 0.002% (template counts) or 0.001% (read counts). A clone was considered mappable if detected in the sequenced pre-transplant spleen, lymph node, or MLR CFSE-low populations of the donor or recipient. The cumulative frequency of alloreactive clones was calculated as a percentage of all sequences, weighted by copy number. TCRdb's version of the immuneACCESS table is confined to in-frame rearrangements and falls short of the full clone set. An unresolved V gene accounts for under half of the shortfall where checked; the remainder is of unknown origin. Clone size and V and J calls were adopted from that table, with D and trimming inferred from the DNA. The sample records about 97,000 clones, 75% to 95% of which are singletons. The biggest ten clones account for 15% to 20% of the sample.

The TCR originated in a human patient who received an intestinal transplant, so some T cells may come from the graft donor. Rearrangement joined TRBV4-1 to TRBJ2-1; TRBD2 aligns with 9 central bases. Sequenced here: PBMCs, sampled approximately 420 days after intestinal transplant. The CDR3 is CASRLAGEVEQFF. The sequenced DNA: TGCGCCAGCAGATTAGCGGGGGAGGTTGAGCAGTTCTTC.